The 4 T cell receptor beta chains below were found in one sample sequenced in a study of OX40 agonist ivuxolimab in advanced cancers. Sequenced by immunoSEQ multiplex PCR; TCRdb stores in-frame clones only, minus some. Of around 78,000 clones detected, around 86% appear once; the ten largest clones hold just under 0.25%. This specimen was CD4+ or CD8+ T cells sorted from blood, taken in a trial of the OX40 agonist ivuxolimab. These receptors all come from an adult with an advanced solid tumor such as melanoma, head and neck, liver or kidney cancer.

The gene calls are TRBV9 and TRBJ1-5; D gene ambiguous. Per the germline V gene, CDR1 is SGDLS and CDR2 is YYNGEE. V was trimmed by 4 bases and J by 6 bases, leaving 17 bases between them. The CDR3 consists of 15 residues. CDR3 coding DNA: TGTGCCAGCAGCCCACTGGGGAGGGTTGGTCAGCCCCAGCATTTT. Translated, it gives CASSPLGRVGQPQHF.

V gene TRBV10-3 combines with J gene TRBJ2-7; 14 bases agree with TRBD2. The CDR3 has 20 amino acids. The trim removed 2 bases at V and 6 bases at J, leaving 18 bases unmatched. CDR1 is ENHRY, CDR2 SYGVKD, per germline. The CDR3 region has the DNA TGTGCCATCAGTGAGACAAAGGGGCGGAGGGGGACTAGCGGGAGTGGCGAGCAGTACTTC. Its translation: CAISETKGRRGTSGSGEQYF.

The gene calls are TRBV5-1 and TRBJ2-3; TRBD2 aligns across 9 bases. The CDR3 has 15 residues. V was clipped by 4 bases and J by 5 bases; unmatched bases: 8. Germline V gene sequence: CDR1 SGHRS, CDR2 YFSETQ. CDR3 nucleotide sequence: TGCGCCAGCAGCCTAGGTAGCGGGAGCGGAGATACGCAGTATTTT. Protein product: CASSLGSGSGDTQYF.

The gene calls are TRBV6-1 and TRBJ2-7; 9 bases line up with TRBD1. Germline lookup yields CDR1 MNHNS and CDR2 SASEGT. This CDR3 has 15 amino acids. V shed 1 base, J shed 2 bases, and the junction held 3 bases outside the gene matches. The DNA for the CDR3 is TGTGCCAGCAGTGAAGTTTACAGGGGGCCCTACGAGCAGTACTTC. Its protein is CASSEVYRGPYEQYF.